The clone carrying this T cell receptor (beta chain) came up many times. This record belongs to a study of T-cell memory formation after mild COVID-19. Germline V gene data show CDR1 as SEHNR and CDR2 as FQNEAQ (reference sequence). CDR3 size: 13 residues. Trimming removed 4 bases at V and 3 bases at J, with 7 bases between. TCRdb redid the calling of the 5' RACE reads with MiXCR, one entry per CDR3 protein. This sample yields about 210,000 distinct CDR3 sequences, of which roughly a tenth are seen a single time; roughly 3% belongs to the top ten. The chain combines TRBV7-9 with TRBJ1-5; no clear D gene. The receptor was derived from a man in his late teens or twenties who had mild COVID-19 (a few samples of this study predate the infection). Cell type and time point are not known. Sequenced input: PBMCs or a T cell subset sorted from them (not recorded which). CDR3 in DNA: TGTGCCAGCAGCTGGGATTTCAATCAGCCCCAGCATTTT. Protein: CASSWDFNQPQHF. Together with reference TRBV7-9 and TRBJ1-5, the CDR3 gives the full variable domain: DTGVSQNPRHKITKRGQNVTFRCDPISEHNRLYWYRQTLGQGPEFLTYFQNEAQLEKSRLLSDRFSAERPKGSFSTLEIQRTEQGDSAMYLCASSWDFNQPQHFGDGTRLSIL.